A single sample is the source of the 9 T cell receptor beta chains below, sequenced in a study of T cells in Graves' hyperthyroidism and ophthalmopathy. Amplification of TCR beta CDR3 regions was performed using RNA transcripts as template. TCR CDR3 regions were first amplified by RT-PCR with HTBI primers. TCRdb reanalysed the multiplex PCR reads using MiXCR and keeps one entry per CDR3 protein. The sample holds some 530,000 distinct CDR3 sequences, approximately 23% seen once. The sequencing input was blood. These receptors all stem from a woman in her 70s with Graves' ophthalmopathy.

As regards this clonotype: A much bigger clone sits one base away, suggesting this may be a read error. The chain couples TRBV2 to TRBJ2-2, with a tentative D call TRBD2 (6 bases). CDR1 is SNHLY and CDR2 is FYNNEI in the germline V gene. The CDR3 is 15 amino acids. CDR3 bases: TGTGCCAGCAACCCCTCTAGCGCGAACACCGGGGGGCTGTTTTTT. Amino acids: CASNPSSANTGGLFF.

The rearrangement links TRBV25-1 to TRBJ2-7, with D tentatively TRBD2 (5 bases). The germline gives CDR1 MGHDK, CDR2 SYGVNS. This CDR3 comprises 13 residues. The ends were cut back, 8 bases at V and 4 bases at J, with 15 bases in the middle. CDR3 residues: CASSPGVRYEQYF. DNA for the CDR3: TGTGCCAGCTCCCCCGGGGTTAGGTACGAGCAGTACTTC.

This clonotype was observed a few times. The CDR3 nucleotides read TGTGCCAGTTCGGGGCAGGTGGGCACTGAAGCTTTCTTT. Its translation: CASSGQVGTEAFF. The V call is TRBV19, the J call TRBJ1-1, with a possible D match to TRBD1 (5 bases). This CDR3 comprises 13 residues. Trimming took off 8 bases at V and 4 bases at J, with 14 bases between the two ends. Germline lookup yields CDR1 LNHDA and CDR2 SQIVND (reference sequence).

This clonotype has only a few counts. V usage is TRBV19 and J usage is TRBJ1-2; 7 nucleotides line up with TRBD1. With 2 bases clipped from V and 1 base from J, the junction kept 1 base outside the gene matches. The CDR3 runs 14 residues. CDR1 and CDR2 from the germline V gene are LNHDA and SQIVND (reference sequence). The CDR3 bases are TGTGCCAGTAGTATAACAGGGGATAACTATGGCTACACCTTC. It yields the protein CASSITGDNYGYTF.

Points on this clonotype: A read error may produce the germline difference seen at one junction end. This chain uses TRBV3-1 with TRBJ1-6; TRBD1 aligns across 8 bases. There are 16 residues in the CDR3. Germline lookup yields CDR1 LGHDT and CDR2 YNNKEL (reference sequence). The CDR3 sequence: CASSQVTGGYNSPLHF. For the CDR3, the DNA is TGCGCCAGCAGCCAAGTTACAGGGGGTTATAATTCACCCCTCCACTTT.

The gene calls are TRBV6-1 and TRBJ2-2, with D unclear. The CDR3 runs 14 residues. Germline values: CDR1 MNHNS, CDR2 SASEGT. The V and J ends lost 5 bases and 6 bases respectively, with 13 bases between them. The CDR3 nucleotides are TGTGCCAGCAGTTACGGTGCTTCATCCGGGGAGCTGTTTTTT. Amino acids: CASSYGASSGELFF.

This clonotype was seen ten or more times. CDR3 nucleotides: TGTGCCAGCAGTTTAGGAGGGAGTAGCAATCAGCCCCAGCATTTT. This encodes CASSLGGSSNQPQHF. The chain couples TRBV12-3 or TRBV12-4 to TRBJ1-5; no firm D call. This CDR3 contains 15 residues. Trimming took 1 base from V and 0 from J, leaving 7 bases between them.

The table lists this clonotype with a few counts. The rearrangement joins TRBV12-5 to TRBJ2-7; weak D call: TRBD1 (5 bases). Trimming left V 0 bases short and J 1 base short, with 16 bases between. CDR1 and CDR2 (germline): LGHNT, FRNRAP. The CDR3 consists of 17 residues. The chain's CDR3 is CASGLVGSYRWSYEQYF. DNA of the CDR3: TGTGCTAGTGGTTTGGTAGGAAGTTACAGGTGGTCCTACGAGCAGTACTTC.

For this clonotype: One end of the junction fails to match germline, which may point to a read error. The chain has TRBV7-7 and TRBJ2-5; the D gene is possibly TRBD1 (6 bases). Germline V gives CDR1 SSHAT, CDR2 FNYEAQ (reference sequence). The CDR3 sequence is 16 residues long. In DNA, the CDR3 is TGTGCTAGCAGCTCGGGACGGACAGTAAGACAAGAGACCCAGTACTTC. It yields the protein CASSSGRTVRQETQYF.